Following are 26 T cell receptor beta chains from one sample sequenced in a study of T cells expressing NK-cell markers. TCRdb reanalyzed the 5' RACE reads and collapses them to one entry per CDR3 protein, without DNA. Its table lists hundreds of thousands of distinct CDR3 sequences. The source material was blood T cells: a sorted CD56 or NKG2C T cell subset, CD4+ or CD8+ T cells, or bulk PBMC T cells (not recorded which). These receptors originate from a man aged 18-69 years in good health.

J is TRBJ1-1 and V is TRBV27. The V gene's germline CDR1 is MNHEY and CDR2 SMNVEV (reference sequence). CDR3 length equals 15 residues. CDR3 sequence: CASSIHRAQGTEAFF.

The V call is TRBV20-1, the J call TRBJ1-2; the TCRdb call, TRBD1, lacks DNA for checking. The CDR3 length is 13 residues. CDR1 is DFQATT, CDR2 SNEGSKA, per germline (reference sequence). The CDR3 sequence is CSATTGAGYGYTF.

The chain is built from TRBV7-2 and TRBJ2-2; TCRdb outputs TRBD1, but without DNA this stays unchecked. CDR3 length: 15 residues. Germline V gene lookup returns CDR1 SGHTA and CDR2 FQGNSA. CDR3 residues: CASSLVGGLGGELFF.

The gene calls are TRBV6-6 and TRBJ2-7; TCRdb outputs TRBD1, but without DNA this stays unchecked. Per germline, CDR1 MNHNY and CDR2 SVGAGI (reference sequence). The CDR3 extends over 11 amino acids. The CDR3 protein is CASWGDYEQYF.

The chain recombines TRBV12-3 or TRBV12-4 with TRBJ2-1. The CDR3 sequence is 15 residues long. CDR3 amino acids: CASSYLGTGHNEQFF.

This chain uses TRBV12-3 or TRBV12-4 with TRBJ1-6; TCRdb reports TRBD1, a call that lacks DNA to check it against. The CDR3 totals 14 residues. CDR3 residues: CASSLGAKNSPLHF.

J is TRBJ2-4 and V is TRBV20-1; the D call from TCRdb, TRBD1, cannot be confirmed without DNA. The CDR3 sequence is 16 residues long. Germline V lookup: CDR1 DFQATT, CDR2 SNEGSKA (reference sequence). Here the CDR3 reads CSARVGVLLAKNIQYF.

The chain is built from TRBV11-2 and TRBJ2-5; TCRdb names TRBD2, which stays unverified in the absence of DNA. Germline CDR1 and CDR2: SGHAT and FQNNGV. The CDR3 is 20 amino acids. CDR3 in amino acids: CASSRPMILAGAKGQETQYF.

This rearrangement joins TRBV7-9 to TRBJ2-3; TCRdb lists TRBD1, though no DNA is available to test this call. The CDR3 covers 14 residues. Germline CDR1 is SEHNR and CDR2 is FQNEAQ (reference sequence). The CDR3 here is CAISGGRRSDTQYF.

V gene TRBV6-5 combines with J gene TRBJ2-1; TCRdb returns TRBD1, unconfirmable since there is no DNA. The CDR3 extends over 16 amino acids. The germline V gene encodes CDR1 MNHEY and CDR2 SVGAGI. This CDR3 reads CASSYLGQRTYNEQFF.

The chain combines TRBV12-3 or TRBV12-4 with TRBJ2-1; checking the TCRdb D call of TRBD1 is not possible without DNA. The CDR3 length is 15 residues. CDR3 sequence: CASSKQGGLNNEQFF.

This chain uses TRBV27 with TRBJ1-6. This CDR3 region has 13 residues. Germline V CDR1 and CDR2: MNHEY, SMNVEV (reference sequence). CDR3 amino acids: CASSPAHNSPLHF.

This CDR3 is CASSLVGGRAYEQYF. The V call is TRBV12-3 or TRBV12-4, the J call TRBJ2-7; TCRdb's D gene call, TRBD1, goes unchecked for lack of DNA. CDR3 length equals 15 residues.

The chain couples TRBV28 to TRBJ2-7; without DNA, the TCRdb call of TRBD1 cannot be checked. Germline V gene lookup returns CDR1 MDHEN and CDR2 SYDVKM. This CDR3 has 15 residues. The CDR3 spells CASTGVSGARYEQYF.

The rearrangement links TRBV3-1 to TRBJ1-3. The CDR3 totals 19 residues. Germline V lookup: CDR1 LGHDT, CDR2 YNNKEL (reference sequence). The chain's CDR3 is CASSQYGTDGAKSGNTIYF. Supplemented by reference TRBV3-1 and TRBJ1-3, the full variable domain reads DTAVSQTPKYLVTQMGNDKSIKCEQNLGHDTMYWYKQDSKKFLKIMFSYNNKELIINETVPNRFSPKSPDKAHLNLHINSLELGDSAVYFCASSQYGTDGAKSGNTIYFGEGSWLTVV.

The J gene is TRBJ1-1, the V gene TRBV15; TCRdb's D gene call, TRBD1, goes unchecked for lack of DNA. The CDR3 runs to 15 residues. The germline CDR1 and CDR2 sequences are LNHNV and YYDKDF (reference sequence). The CDR3 sequence is CATSRDRTVRTEAFF. The full variable domain, with the rest looked up from reference TRBV15 and TRBJ1-1, is DAMVIQNPRYQVTQFGKPVTLSCSQTLNHNVMYWYQQKSSQAPKLLFHYYDKDFNNEADTPDNFQSRRPNTSFCFLDIRSPGLGDTAMYLCATSRDRTVRTEAFFGQGTRLTVV.

The genes are TRBV12-3 or TRBV12-4 and TRBJ2-2; the TCRdb call, TRBD1, lacks DNA for checking. The CDR3 has 15 residues. The CDR3 loop reads CASSSPAQRGRELFF.

The V and J genes are TRBV7-3 and TRBJ1-1; TCRdb reports TRBD1, a call that lacks DNA to check it against. The V gene's germline CDR1 is SGHTA and CDR2 FQGTGA. The CDR3 is 14 residues long. CDR3 in amino acids: CASSRTGPQGRAFF.

The genes are TRBV6-5 and TRBJ2-5; the D gene TCRdb calls, TRBD2, cannot be checked with no DNA. This CDR3 spans 15 amino acids. Per the germline V gene, CDR1 is MNHEY and CDR2 is SVGAGI. The CDR3 loop reads CASSYSSGGGETQYF.

The chain carries TRBV19 and TRBJ2-3; the D call of TRBD1 rests on TCRdb alone, since no DNA is present to check it. Per the germline V gene, CDR1 is LNHDA and CDR2 is SQIVND (reference sequence). The CDR3 totals 15 residues. The CDR3 region is CASSMGQGATDTQYF.

The rearrangement joins TRBV20-1 to TRBJ2-7; TCRdb picks TRBD1, but there is no DNA to check that call. Germline loops: CDR1 DFQATT, CDR2 SNEGSKA (reference sequence). The CDR3 length is 16 residues. Here the CDR3 reads CSAYLPGRGAHYEQYF.

The chain recombines TRBV20-1 with TRBJ2-4; TCRdb selects TRBD2, and the lack of DNA leaves this call unchecked. The CDR3 sequence is 15 residues long. The germline V gene has CDR1 DFQATT and CDR2 SNEGSKA (reference sequence). CDR3 protein: CSARAKRGAWNIQYF.

The rearrangement uses TRBV27 and TRBJ1-4; checking the TCRdb D call of TRBD1 is not possible without DNA. CDR3 length: 14 amino acids. The germline V gene encodes CDR1 MNHEY and CDR2 SMNVEV (reference sequence). This CDR3 reads CASRLQGINEKLFF.

The rearrangement uses TRBV20-1 and TRBJ2-4; TCRdb designates TRBD1, a call that cannot be tested without DNA. Germline CDR1 is DFQATT and CDR2 is SNEGSKA (reference sequence). This CDR3 is built from 15 residues. The CDR3 region is CSAPRGWLSKNIQYF.

This chain links TRBV6-1 with TRBJ2-3; the D call of TRBD1 rests on TCRdb alone, since no DNA is present to check it. Germline V gives CDR1 MNHNS, CDR2 SASEGT. This CDR3 is built from 16 residues. Here the CDR3 reads CASSAEQGISTDTQYF.

The V call is TRBV7-8, the J call TRBJ2-7. From germline, CDR1 is SGHVS and CDR2 FQNEAQ. This CDR3 has 15 amino acids. The CDR3 sequence is CASSLVDARSYEQYF.